This T cell receptor (beta chain) was captured in a study of T cells after posttransplantation cyclophosphamide. Findings and limits, study-wide: Donor-recipient repertoire similarity was low at 1-2 months, rising over year one. Recipient CMV seropositivity and CMV reactivation strongly tracked TRB clonality. TRB overlap between skin or GI tissue T cells and blood was limited.

The method was immunoSEQ multiplex PCR; TCRdb's version includes in-frame clones alone and lacks a portion of them. The sample is made up of about 38,000 clones, none counted only once. This clone showed up many times. The antigen is unknown. Peripheral blood was collected from the related graft donor on the marrow donation day. V shed 4 bases, J shed 8 bases, and the junction held 5 bases outside the gene matches. CDR3 length: 15 amino acids. CDR1 and CDR2 from the germline V gene are SGHAT and FQNNGV. The chain links TRBV11-2 to TRBJ1-6; 10 bases agree with TRBD1. The source material was PBMCs. This sequence originates from a man aged 45-60 years in good health, CMV-negative, and a related stem cell transplant donor. Written as DNA, the CDR3 is TGTGCCAGCAGCTCTTACGGGACAGGGGATTCACCCCTCCACTTT. This sequence encodes CASSSYGTGDSPLHF.